Listed below are T cell receptor beta chains from one sample, sequenced in a study of blood T cell repertoires in COVID-19. Only in-frame clones appear in the TCRdb table, and some are missing; sequencing was by immunoSEQ multiplex PCR. The sample has about 93,000 clones, approximately 89% seen once. Sequencing was carried out using peripheral blood. The origin of the receptors is a man in his fifties or sixties with acute or convalescent COVID-19. The CDR3 runs from the conserved cysteine through the conserved F or W. The D gene is left open where the match is weak. Not all rows give a size; the values are once, few, many and, for expanded clones, a class.

v_gene: TRBV28; d_gene: TRBD1; j_gene: TRBJ1-5; abundance: .; CDR3aa: CASRIQGGRQPQHF; CDR3nt: TGTGCCAGCAGGATACAGGGGGGACGGCAGCCCCAGCATTTT
v_gene: TRBV5-1; d_gene: .; j_gene: TRBJ2-3; abundance: .; CDR3aa: CASSLAVLADTQYF; CDR3nt: TGCGCCAGCAGCTTGGCCGTACTAGCCGATACGCAGTATTTT
v_gene: TRBV5-1; d_gene: TRBD2; j_gene: TRBJ2-1; abundance: .; CDR3aa: CASSGGGTSGRNEQFF; CDR3nt: TGCGCCAGCAGCGGAGGTGGGACTAGCGGGAGGAATGAGCAGTTCTTC
v_gene: TRBV7-9; d_gene: TRBD1; j_gene: TRBJ2-1; abundance: .; CDR3aa: CASSLGTGMGNEQFF; CDR3nt: TGTGCCAGCAGCTTAGGGACAGGGATGGGCAATGAGCAGTTCTTC
v_gene: TRBV24-1; d_gene: TRBD1; j_gene: TRBJ1-4; abundance: once; CDR3aa: CAMDRDEKLFF; CDR3nt: TGTGCCATGGACAGGGATGAAAAACTGTTTTTT
v_gene: TRBV7-3; d_gene: .; j_gene: TRBJ2-1; abundance: .; CDR3aa: CASSPRDSLINEQFF; CDR3nt: TGTGCCAGCAGCCCCCGAGACAGCCTTATCAATGAGCAGTTCTTC
v_gene: TRBV4-1; d_gene: TRBD1; j_gene: TRBJ1-4; abundance: .; CDR3aa: CASSQGLGQGGEKLFF; CDR3nt: TGCGCCAGCAGCCAGGGTCTCGGACAGGGGGGTGAAAAACTGTTTTTT
v_gene: TRBV28; d_gene: TRBD1; j_gene: TRBJ2-5; abundance: .; CDR3aa: CASSLRQGETQYF; CDR3nt: TGTGCCAGCAGTTTACGACAGGGGGAGACCCAGTACTTC
v_gene: TRBV23-1; d_gene: TRBD1; j_gene: TRBJ1-2; abundance: .; CDR3aa: CASSQSSLETGGAYGYTF; CDR3nt: TGCGCCAGCAGTCAATCGTCCCTCGAAACAGGGGGCGCGTATGGCTACACCTTC
v_gene: TRBV6-5; d_gene: .; j_gene: TRBJ1-4; abundance: .; CDR3aa: CASGNREGEKLFF; CDR3nt: TGTGCCAGCGGGAACAGGGAAGGTGAAAAACTGTTTTTT
v_gene: TRBV7-3; d_gene: .; j_gene: TRBJ2-3; abundance: .; CDR3aa: CASSSRTSTDTQYF; CDR3nt: TGTGCCAGCAGCTCCCGGACAAGCACAGATACGCAGTATTTT
v_gene: TRBV5-1; d_gene: TRBD2; j_gene: TRBJ2-7; abundance: .; CDR3aa: CASGGGFGRNDEQYF; CDR3nt: TGCGCCAGCGGGGGAGGGTTCGGGAGAAACGACGAGCAGTACTTC
v_gene: TRBV6-1; d_gene: .; j_gene: TRBJ1-2; abundance: .; CDR3aa: CASSEVGRGYTF; CDR3nt: TGTGCCAGCAGTGAAGTAGGGAGGGGCTACACCTTC
v_gene: TRBV5-6; d_gene: .; j_gene: TRBJ2-7; abundance: .; CDR3aa: CASSFAKERWYEQYF; CDR3nt: TGTGCCAGCAGCTTTGCTAAGGAGAGATGGTACGAGCAGTACTTC
v_gene: TRBV7-2; d_gene: .; j_gene: TRBJ1-1; abundance: .; CDR3aa: CASSPRAQGTEAFF; CDR3nt: TGTGCCAGCAGCCCAAGGGCCCAGGGCACTGAAGCTTTCTTT
v_gene: TRBV4-1; d_gene: .; j_gene: TRBJ1-4; abundance: .; CDR3aa: CASSHRQAANEKLFF; CDR3nt: TGCGCCAGCAGCCACAGACAGGCCGCTAATGAAAAACTGTTTTTT
v_gene: TRBV18; d_gene: .; j_gene: TRBJ1-5; abundance: few; CDR3aa: CASSRATDQPQHF; CDR3nt: TGTGCCAGCTCCCGCGCTACGGATCAGCCCCAGCATTTT
v_gene: TRBV5-1; d_gene: .; j_gene: TRBJ2-7; abundance: .; CDR3aa: CASKEYRDYEQYF; CDR3nt: TGCGCCAGCAAGGAATACAGGGACTACGAGCAGTACTTC
v_gene: TRBV4-1; d_gene: TRBD1; j_gene: TRBJ2-1; abundance: .; CDR3aa: CASSHRTGGGDYNEQFF; CDR3nt: TGCGCCAGCAGCCATCGGACAGGGGGCGGGGACTACAATGAGCAGTTCTTC
v_gene: TRBV7-3; d_gene: TRBD2; j_gene: TRBJ2-1; abundance: .; CDR3aa: CASSPGPSTTSRNEQFF; CDR3nt: TGTGCCAGCAGCCCAGGCCCCTCGACGACTAGCAGGAATGAGCAGTTCTTC
v_gene: TRBV29-1; d_gene: TRBD2; j_gene: TRBJ2-3; abundance: .; CDR3aa: CSVKTSGRDTQYF; CDR3nt: TGCAGCGTTAAGACTAGCGGGAGAGATACGCAGTATTTT
v_gene: TRBV7-3; d_gene: TRBD2; j_gene: TRBJ2-1; abundance: .; CDR3aa: CASSLRGLAGYNEQFF; CDR3nt: TGTGCCAGCAGCCTGCGGGGACTAGCGGGGTACAATGAGCAGTTCTTC
v_gene: TRBV18; d_gene: TRBD1; j_gene: TRBJ1-1; abundance: .; CDR3aa: CASSPEGADTEAFF; CDR3nt: TGTGCCAGCTCACCAGAGGGGGCGGACACTGAAGCTTTCTTT
v_gene: TRBV7-9; d_gene: .; j_gene: TRBJ1-1; abundance: .; CDR3aa: CASSYLRDIEAFF; CDR3nt: TGTGCCAGCAGTTATCTCCGGGACATTGAAGCTTTCTTT